The clone carrying this TCR beta chain has a handful of counts. What it binds is unknown. Tagging with unique molecular identifiers was applied to individual cDNA molecules. TCRdb recomputed calls from the 5' RACE reads with MiXCR, one row per CDR3 protein. This table has tens of thousands of distinct CDR3 sequences, 10% to 15% appearing once. Germline-derived CDR1 and CDR2 are KGHDR and SFDVKD. With 5 bases removed from V and 4 bases from J, the gap between germline ends came to 6 bases. The CDR3 is made up of 12 amino acids. This entry belongs to a study of early T cells in non-severe SARS-CoV-2 infection. The overall study: Sequencing input comprised bulk RNA from unsorted whole blood; chain pairing was not available. General study findings and limits: Clonotype matching in VDJdb favored anti-spike CD8 responses and did not capture private and CD4 specificities.

This receptor was obtained from an adult who was a healthcare worker with PCR-confirmed SARS-CoV-2 infection or an uninfected control (not recorded which). This chain connects TRBV24-1 to TRBJ2-3; D may match TRBD1 or TRBD2 (5 bases each). The sequenced material came from whole blood. DNA of the CDR3: TGTGCCACCAGTGGAGGGGCAGATACGCAGTATTTT. Translated: CATSGGADTQYF.